This T cell receptor beta chain was retrieved from a study of T cell responses to AZD1222 COVID-19 vaccine. Second-dose intervals near 4 or 12 weeks were combined. Profiled with immunoSEQ multiplex PCR; TCRdb holds only in-frame clones, not every one. The table includes around 130,000 clones, 91% detected once. The CDR3 is 16 amino acids. With V trimmed by 3 bases and J by 5 bases, 8 bases remained unmatched. CDR1 is SNHLY, CDR2 FYNNEI, per germline. This clonotype originated in an adult who received the AZD1222 COVID-19 vaccine. This chain connects TRBV2 to TRBJ2-2; 8 nucleotides agree with TRBD2. The input for sequencing was peripheral blood, taken 28 days after the second AZD1222 dose. CDR3 amino acids: CASSDASGSYTGELFF. CDR3 coding DNA: TGTGCCAGCAGTGACGCCAGCGGGAGTTATACCGGGGAGCTGTTTTTT.